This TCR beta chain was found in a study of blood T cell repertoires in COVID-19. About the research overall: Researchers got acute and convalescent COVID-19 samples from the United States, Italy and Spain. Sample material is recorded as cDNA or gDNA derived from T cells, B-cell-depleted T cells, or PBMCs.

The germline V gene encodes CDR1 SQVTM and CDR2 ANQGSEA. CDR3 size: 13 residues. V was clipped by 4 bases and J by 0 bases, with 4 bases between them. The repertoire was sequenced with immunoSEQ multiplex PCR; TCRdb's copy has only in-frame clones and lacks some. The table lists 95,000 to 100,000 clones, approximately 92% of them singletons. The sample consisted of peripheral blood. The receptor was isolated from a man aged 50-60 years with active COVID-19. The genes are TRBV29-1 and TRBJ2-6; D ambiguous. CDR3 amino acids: CSVGISGANVLTF. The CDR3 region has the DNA TGCAGCGTTGGTATCTCTGGGGCCAACGTCCTGACTTTC.